A single sample is the source of the 2 T cell receptor beta chains below, sequenced in a study of T cells in Graves' hyperthyroidism and ophthalmopathy. Amplification targeted TCR beta CDR3 regions from RNA transcripts. In the first-round RT-PCR of the TCR CDR3, the HTBI primer set was used. TCRdb itself ran the multiplex PCR reads through MiXCR, one entry per CDR3 protein. The repertoire holds around 500,000 distinct CDR3 sequences, with 14% as singletons. Specimen: blood. The receptors here all came from a woman in her thirties or forties with Graves' hyperthyroidism.

There are many counts of this clonotype. DNA for the CDR3: TGTGCCAGCAGCCAAATGACGGGAGGGGAGACCCAGTACTTC. It translates to CASSQMTGGETQYF. V usage is TRBV3-1 and J usage is TRBJ2-5; 8 bases match TRBD2. V was clipped by 2 bases and J by 5 bases; unmatched bases: 4. Germline CDR1 is LGHDT and CDR2 is YNNKEL (reference sequence). There are 14 residues in the CDR3.

This clonotype was seen a few times. The V and J genes are TRBV6-1 and TRBJ2-3; 11 positions agree with TRBD2. The CDR3 consists of 16 residues. The germline V gene has CDR1 MNHNS and CDR2 SASEGT. With 5 bases clipped from V and 1 base from J, the junction kept 5 bases outside the gene matches. CDR3 loop: CASSLILAGGTDTQYF. The CDR3 DNA reads TGTGCCAGCAGTCTCATACTAGCGGGAGGCACAGATACGCAGTATTTT.